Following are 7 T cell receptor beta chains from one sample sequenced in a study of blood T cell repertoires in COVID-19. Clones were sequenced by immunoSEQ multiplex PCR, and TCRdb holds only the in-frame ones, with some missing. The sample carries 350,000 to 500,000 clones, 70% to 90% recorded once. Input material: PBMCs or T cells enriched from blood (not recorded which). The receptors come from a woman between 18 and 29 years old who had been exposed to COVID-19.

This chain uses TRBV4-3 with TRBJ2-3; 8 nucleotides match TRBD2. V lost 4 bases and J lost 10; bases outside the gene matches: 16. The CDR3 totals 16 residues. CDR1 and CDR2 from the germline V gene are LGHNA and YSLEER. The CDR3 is CASSLRTQSSGMSQYF. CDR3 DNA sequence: TGCGCCAGCAGCCTGAGAACCCAAAGTAGCGGGATGTCGCAGTATTTT.

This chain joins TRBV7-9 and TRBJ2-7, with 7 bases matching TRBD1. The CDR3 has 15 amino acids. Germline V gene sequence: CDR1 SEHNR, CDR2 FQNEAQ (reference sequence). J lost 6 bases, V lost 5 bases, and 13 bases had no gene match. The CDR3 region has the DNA TGTGCCAGCAGCCGAGAAGGGACAGCAGGAAGCGAGCAGTACTTC. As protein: CASSREGTAGSEQYF.

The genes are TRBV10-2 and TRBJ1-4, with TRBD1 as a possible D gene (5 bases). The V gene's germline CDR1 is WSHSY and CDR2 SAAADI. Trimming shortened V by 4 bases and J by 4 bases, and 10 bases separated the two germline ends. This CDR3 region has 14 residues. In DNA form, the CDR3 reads TGCGCCAGCAGTGTAACAGGCCTTAATGAAAAACTGTTTTTT. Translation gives CASSVTGLNEKLFF.

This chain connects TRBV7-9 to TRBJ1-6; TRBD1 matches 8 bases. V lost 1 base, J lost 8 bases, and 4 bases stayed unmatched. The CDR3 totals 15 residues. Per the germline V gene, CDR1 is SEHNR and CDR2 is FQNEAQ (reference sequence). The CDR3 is CASSLGGTGDSPLHF. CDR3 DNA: TGTGCCAGCAGCTTAGGAGGGACAGGAGATTCACCCCTCCACTTT.

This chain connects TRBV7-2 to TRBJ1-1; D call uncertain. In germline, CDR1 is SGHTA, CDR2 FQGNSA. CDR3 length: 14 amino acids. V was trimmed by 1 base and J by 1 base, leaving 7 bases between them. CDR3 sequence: CASSLESGNTEAFF. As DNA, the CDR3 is TGTGCCAGCAGCTTAGAATCAGGGAACACTGAAGCTTTCTTT. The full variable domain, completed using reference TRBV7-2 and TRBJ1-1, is GAGVSQSPSNKVTEKGKDVELRCDPISGHTALYWYRQSLGQGLEFLIYFQGNSAPDKSGLPSDRFSAERTGGSVSTLTIQRTQQEDSAVYLCASSLESGNTEAFFGQGTRLTVV.

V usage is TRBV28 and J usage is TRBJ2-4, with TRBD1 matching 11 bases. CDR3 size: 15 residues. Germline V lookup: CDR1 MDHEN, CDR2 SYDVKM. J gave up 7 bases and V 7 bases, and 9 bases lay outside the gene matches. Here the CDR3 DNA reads TGTGCCAGCAATAGGAGTGGGACAGGGGGGAACATTCAGTACTTC. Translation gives CASNRSGTGGNIQYF.

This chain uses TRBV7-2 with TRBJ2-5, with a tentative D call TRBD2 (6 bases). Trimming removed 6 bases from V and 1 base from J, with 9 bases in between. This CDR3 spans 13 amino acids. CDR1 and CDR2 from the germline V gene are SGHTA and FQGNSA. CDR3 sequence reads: CASSPGAQETQYF. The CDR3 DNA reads TGTGCCAGCAGTCCGGGAGCCCAAGAGACCCAGTACTTC.